Following are 20 T cell receptor beta chains from one sample sequenced in a study of blood T cell repertoires in COVID-19. Data came from immunoSEQ multiplex PCR; TCRdb stores just in-frame clones and leaves some out. Of roughly 410,000 clones in the sample, about 89% were seen once. The source material was peripheral blood. These TCRs come from a woman aged 40 to 50 with COVID-19, enrolled during active disease.

V gene TRBV5-6 combines with J gene TRBJ1-4; D call uncertain. V lost 2 bases, J lost 7 bases, and 3 bases lay in between. The CDR3 is 11 residues long. The germline V gene encodes CDR1 SGHDT and CDR2 YYEEEE. CDR3 loop: CASSFGEKLFF. The CDR3 nucleotides read TGTGCCAGCAGCTTCGGTGAAAAACTGTTTTTT. The full variable domain, rest sourced from reference TRBV5-6 and TRBJ1-4, is DAGVTQSPTHLIKTRGQQVTLRCSPKSGHDTVSWYQQALGQGPQFIFQYYEEEERQRGNFPDRFSGHQFPNYSSELNVNALLLGDSALYLCASSFGEKLFFGSGTQLSVL.

The V and J genes are TRBV6-5 and TRBJ1-2, with TRBD1 identical over 9 bases. Losses at the gene ends were 2 bases for V and 8 bases for J; bases not matched to a gene: 9. This CDR3 spans 15 amino acids. From germline, CDR1 is MNHEY and CDR2 SVGAGI. The CDR3 coding sequence is TGTGCCAGCAGTTACCACCTGGGACAGGGTAGAGGCTACACCTTC. The encoded protein is CASSYHLGQGRGYTF.

The rearrangement joins TRBV5-1 to TRBJ2-5, with 9 bases aligning to TRBD2. This CDR3 has 16 residues. Germline V gene lookup returns CDR1 SGHRS and CDR2 YFSETQ. Losses at the gene ends were 3 bases for V and 4 bases for J; bases not matched to a gene: 10. CDR3 sequence: CASSSGTSLGVETQYF. The CDR3 nucleotides read TGCGCCAGCAGCTCAGGGACTAGCTTAGGGGTAGAGACCCAGTACTTC. The complete variable domain, with remaining parts taken from reference TRBV5-1 and TRBJ2-5, reads KAGVTQTPRYLIKTRGQQVTLSCSPISGHRSVSWYQQTPGQGLQFLFEYFSETQRNKGNFPGRFSGRQFSNSRSEMNVSTLELGDSALYLCASSSGTSLGVETQYFGPGTRLLVL.

The genes are TRBV19 and TRBJ2-1; D is uncertain. V lost 4 bases and J 6 bases, leaving 7 bases between the germline ends. The CDR3 is made up of 12 amino acids. The germline gives CDR1 LNHDA, CDR2 SQIVND (reference sequence). The CDR3 DNA reads TGTGCCAGTAGTAAGAATAGCAATGAGCAGTTCTTC. This sequence encodes CASSKNSNEQFF.

The chain is built from TRBV11-2 and TRBJ1-5, with a tentative D call TRBD1 (6 bases). The CDR3 extends over 17 amino acids. The V end lost 5 bases, the J end lost 1 base, and 18 bases lay between the germline ends. Germline V CDR1 and CDR2: SGHAT, FQNNGV. CDR3 loop: CASSLGIRGESNQPQHF. The CDR3, as DNA: TGTGCCAGCAGCCTTGGGATCAGGGGAGAGAGCAATCAGCCCCAGCATTTT.

J is TRBJ1-3 and V is TRBV27; TRBD1 aligns across 9 bases. V lost 5 bases and J lost 4; bases outside the gene matches: 6. The CDR3 runs 15 residues. CDR1 is MNHEY and CDR2 is SMNVEV in the germline V gene (reference sequence). This CDR3 is CASSLYRGQGNTIYF. CDR3 coding DNA: TGTGCCAGCAGTCTATACAGGGGGCAAGGAAACACCATATATTTT.

Only one count was recorded for this clone. The chain combines TRBV6-2 or TRBV6-3 with TRBJ1-1; maybe TRBD1 (6 bases). V shed 0 bases and J shed 5 bases, with 13 bases lying between them. The V gene's germline CDR1 is MNHEY and CDR2 SVGEGT. There are 15 residues in the CDR3. The CDR3 here is CASSYSGGRLTEAFF. CDR3 nucleotide sequence: TGTGCCAGCAGTTACTCGGGGGGGCGTTTGACTGAAGCTTTCTTT.

This clone was seen once. The V call is TRBV28, the J call TRBJ2-1; TRBD2 aligns across 9 bases. The germline V gene encodes CDR1 MDHEN and CDR2 SYDVKM. This CDR3 has 15 amino acids. V was clipped by 2 bases and J by 4 bases; unmatched bases: 3. The CDR3 DNA reads as TGTGCCAGCAGTTTAACTAGCGGGCTATACAATGAGCAGTTCTTC. Its translation is CASSLTSGLYNEQFF.

The chain carries TRBV28 and TRBJ1-1; no definite D call. The germline V gene has CDR1 MDHEN and CDR2 SYDVKM. Trimming took off 5 bases at V and 10 bases at J, with 23 bases between the two ends. The CDR3 contains 15 residues. CDR3 in amino acids: CASSPFLGTPRGAFF. As DNA, the CDR3 is TGTGCCAGCAGTCCGTTTTTAGGTACACCGAGAGGAGCTTTCTTT.

The V and J genes are TRBV2 and TRBJ2-1, with D maybe TRBD2 (6 bases). Trimming took 2 bases from V and 8 from J, leaving 13 bases between them. The germline CDR1 and CDR2 sequences are SNHLY and FYNNEI. The CDR3 consists of 14 residues. Written as DNA, the CDR3 is TGTGCCAGCAGTGAAAGGGGACTTCGGGATGAGCAGTTCTTC. Residues: CASSERGLRDEQFF.

This chain uses TRBV29-1 with TRBJ2-7; 9 positions agree with TRBD1. Germline CDR1 is SQVTM and CDR2 is ANQGSEA. V shed 6 bases and J 1 base; nucleotides not matched to a gene: 10. The CDR3 contains 15 residues. CDR3 loop: CSVEPYGTGSYEQYF. CDR3 nucleotide sequence: TGCAGCGTCGAACCCTACGGGACAGGGTCCTACGAGCAGTACTTC.

V and J are TRBV9 and TRBJ2-3, with 7 bases lining up with TRBD1. The CDR3 is 14 amino acids. The junction had 3 bases not matched to a gene; V was cut back by 2 bases and J by 3 bases. The germline CDR1 and CDR2 sequences are SGDLS and YYNGEE. CDR3 nucleotides: TGTGCCAGCAGCGTGACAGGGCGTACAGATACGCAGTATTTT. Translation: CASSVTGRTDTQYF.

The chain uses TRBV25-1 and TRBJ2-1; the match to TRBD2 covers 8 bases. This CDR3 contains 14 residues. V was pared by 6 bases and J by 4 bases, with 5 bases of the junction left unmatched. Looked up from germline, CDR1 is MGHDK and CDR2 is SYGVNS. The DNA of the CDR3 is TGTGCCAGCAGCGCGGGGGGCCCTTACAATGAGCAGTTCTTC. This encodes CASSAGGPYNEQFF. The full variable domain, rest sourced from reference TRBV25-1 and TRBJ2-1, is EADIYQTPRYLVIGTGKKITLECSQTMGHDKMYWYQQDPGMELHLIHYSYGVNSTEKGDLSSESTVSRIRTEHFPLTLESARPSHTSQYLCASSAGGPYNEQFFGPGTRLTVL.

V usage is TRBV7-2 and J usage is TRBJ1-1; D gene ambiguous. Per germline, CDR1 SGHTA and CDR2 FQGNSA. The CDR3 has 14 amino acids. The V and J ends lost 0 bases and 1 base respectively, with 6 bases between them. The CDR3 protein is CASSLARANTEAFF. In DNA form, the CDR3 reads TGTGCCAGCAGCTTAGCTCGAGCGAACACTGAAGCTTTCTTT.

This sequence joins TRBV6-5 and TRBJ2-3; TRBD2 might be the D (7 bases). The CDR3 is 15 residues long. Germline V gene sequence: CDR1 MNHEY, CDR2 SVGAGI. V was clipped by 10 bases and J by 4 bases, with 21 bases between them. CDR3 DNA sequence: TGTGCCACCACAGGAGGGGGGGGAGGGGCAGATACGCAGTATTTT. It yields the protein CATTGGGGGADTQYF.

The chain employs TRBV6-2 or TRBV6-3 and TRBJ2-2, with D possibly being TRBD1 (5 bases). This CDR3 spans 16 amino acids. The germline gives CDR1 MNHEY, CDR2 SVGEGT. Trimming removed 2 bases from V and 4 bases from J, with 14 bases in between. CDR3 loop: CASSYIGGHRTGELFF. The CDR3 DNA follows: TGTGCCAGCAGTTACATCGGCGGACACCGCACCGGGGAGCTGTTTTTT.

The chain carries TRBV7-2 and TRBJ2-5; no definite D call. Germline CDR1 reads SGHTA; CDR2 reads FQGNSA. The CDR3 sequence is 15 residues long. The germline V and J ends were trimmed by 5 bases and 5 bases, with 18 bases remaining between them. As DNA, the CDR3 is TGTGCCAGCAGCCCTACTCCGGGTGGTTTTGAGACCCAGTACTTC. This sequence encodes CASSPTPGGFETQYF.

The chain couples TRBV27 to TRBJ2-1, with D maybe TRBD2 (5 bases). CDR1 and CDR2 (germline): MNHEY, SMNVEV (reference sequence). Trimming took 8 bases from V and 1 from J, leaving 9 bases between them. The CDR3 is 13 residues long. CDR3 sequence (DNA): TGTGCCAGCCGACCGGGGTCCTACAATGAGCAGTTCTTC. Translating it yields CASRPGSYNEQFF.

The chain uses TRBV7-3 and TRBJ2-7; a weak D match, TRBD2 (5 bases). Looked up from germline, CDR1 is SGHTA and CDR2 is FQGTGA. Deletions cut 1 base from V and 6 bases from J, with 19 bases between. This CDR3 has 16 residues. The CDR3, as DNA: TGTGCCAGCAGCTTAATTTGGGTTTCGGGGAATCCCGAGCAGTACTTC. The encoded protein is CASSLIWVSGNPEQYF.

This chain joins TRBV27 and TRBJ2-3; D call uncertain. Trimming took off 3 bases at V and 6 bases at J, with 16 bases between the two ends. CDR1 is MNHEY and CDR2 is SMNVEV in the germline V gene (reference sequence). The length of the CDR3 is 15 residues. The CDR3 sequence: CASSFTPNPTDTQYF. CDR3 nucleotide sequence: TGTGCCAGCAGTTTCACGCCCAACCCGACTGATACGCAGTATTTT.